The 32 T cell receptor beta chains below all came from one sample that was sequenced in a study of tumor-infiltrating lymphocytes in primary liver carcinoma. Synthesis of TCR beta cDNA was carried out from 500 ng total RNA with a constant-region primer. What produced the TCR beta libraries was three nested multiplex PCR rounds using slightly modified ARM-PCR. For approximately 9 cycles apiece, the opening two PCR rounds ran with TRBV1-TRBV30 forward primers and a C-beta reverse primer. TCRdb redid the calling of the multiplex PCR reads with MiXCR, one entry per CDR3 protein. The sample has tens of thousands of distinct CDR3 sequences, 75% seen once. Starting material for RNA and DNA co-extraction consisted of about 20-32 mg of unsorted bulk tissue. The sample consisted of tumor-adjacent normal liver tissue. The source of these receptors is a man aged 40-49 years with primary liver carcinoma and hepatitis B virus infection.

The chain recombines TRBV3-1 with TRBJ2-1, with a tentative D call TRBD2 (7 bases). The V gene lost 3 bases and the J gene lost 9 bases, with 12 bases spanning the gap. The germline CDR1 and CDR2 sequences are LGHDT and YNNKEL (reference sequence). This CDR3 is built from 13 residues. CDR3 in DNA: TGTGCCAGCAGCCAGCAGGGAGGGGGTGAGCAGTTCTTC. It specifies CASSQQGGGEQFF.

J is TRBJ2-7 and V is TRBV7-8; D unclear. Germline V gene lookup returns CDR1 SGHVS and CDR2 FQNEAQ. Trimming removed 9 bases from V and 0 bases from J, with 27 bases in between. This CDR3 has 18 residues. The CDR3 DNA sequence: TGTGCCAGTAGCCCACCCTCAGGTACGGTTCCCACCTCCTACGAGCAGTACTTC. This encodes CASSPPSGTVPTSYEQYF.

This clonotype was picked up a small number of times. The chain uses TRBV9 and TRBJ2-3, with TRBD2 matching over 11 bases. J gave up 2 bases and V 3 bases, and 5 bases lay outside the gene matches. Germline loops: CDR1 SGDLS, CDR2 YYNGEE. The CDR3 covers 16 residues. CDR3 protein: CASSERLAGHTDTQYF. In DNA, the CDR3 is TGTGCCAGCAGCGAGAGACTAGCGGGGCACACAGATACGCAGTATTTT.

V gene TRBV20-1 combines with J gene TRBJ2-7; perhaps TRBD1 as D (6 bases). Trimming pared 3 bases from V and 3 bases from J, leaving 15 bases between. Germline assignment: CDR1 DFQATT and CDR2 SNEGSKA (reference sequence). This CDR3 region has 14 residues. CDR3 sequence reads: CSASFDGQYYEQYF. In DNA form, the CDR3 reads TGCAGTGCTAGTTTTGACGGACAGTACTACGAGCAGTACTTC.

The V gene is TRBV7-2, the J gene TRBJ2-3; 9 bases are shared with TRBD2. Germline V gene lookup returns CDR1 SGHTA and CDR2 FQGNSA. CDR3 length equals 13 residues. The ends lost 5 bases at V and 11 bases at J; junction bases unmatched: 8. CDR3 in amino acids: CASSPRTSVKQYF. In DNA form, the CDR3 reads TGTGCCAGCAGCCCGCGGACTAGCGTCAAGCAGTATTTT.

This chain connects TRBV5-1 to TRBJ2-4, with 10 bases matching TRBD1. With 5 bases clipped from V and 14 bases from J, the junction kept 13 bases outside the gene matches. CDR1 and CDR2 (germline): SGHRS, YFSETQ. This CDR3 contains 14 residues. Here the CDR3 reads CASSLGDRGSSEYF. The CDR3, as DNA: TGCGCCAGCAGTCTGGGGGACAGGGGTAGTTCCGAGTACTTC.

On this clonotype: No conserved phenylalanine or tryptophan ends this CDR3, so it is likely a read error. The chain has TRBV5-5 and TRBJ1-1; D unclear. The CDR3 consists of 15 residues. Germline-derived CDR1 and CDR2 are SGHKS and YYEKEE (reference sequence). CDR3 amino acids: CASRHEGERYTEAFY. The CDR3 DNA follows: TGCGCCAGCAGGCATGAGGGTGAGCGGTACACTGAAGCTTTCTAT.

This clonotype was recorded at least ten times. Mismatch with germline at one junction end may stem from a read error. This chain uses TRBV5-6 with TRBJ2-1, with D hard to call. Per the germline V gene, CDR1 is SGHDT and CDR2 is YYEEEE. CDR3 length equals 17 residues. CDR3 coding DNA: TGTGCCAGCAGCTTGGGACGGAGCCGCTCTGGGTACAGTGAGCAGTTCTTC. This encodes CASSLGRSRSGYSEQFF. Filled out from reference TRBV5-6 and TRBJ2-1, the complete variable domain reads DAGVTQSPTHLIKTRGQQVTLRCSPKSGHDTVSWYQQALGQGPQFIFQYYEEEERQRGNFPDRFSGHQFPNYSSELNVNALLLGDSALYLCASSLGRSRSGYSEQFFGPGTRLTVL.

DNA of the CDR3: TGTGCCAGCAGGCCGCATGGGGCGTATTTCCACGGGCAGTACTTC. It encodes CASRPHGAYFHGQYF. This chain links TRBV6-5 with TRBJ2-7; possible D gene TRBD1, 5 bases. Germline V gene data show CDR1 as MNHEY and CDR2 as SVGAGI. The germline V and J ends were trimmed by 6 bases and 9 bases, with 24 bases remaining between them. CDR3 length: 15 amino acids.

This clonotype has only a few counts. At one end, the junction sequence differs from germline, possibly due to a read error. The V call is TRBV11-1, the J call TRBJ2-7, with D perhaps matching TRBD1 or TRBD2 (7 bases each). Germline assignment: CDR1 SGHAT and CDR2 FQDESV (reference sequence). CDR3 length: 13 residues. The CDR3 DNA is TGTGTCAGCAGGGGGGGGCGATCCTACGAGCAGTACTTC. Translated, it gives CVSRGGRSYEQYF.

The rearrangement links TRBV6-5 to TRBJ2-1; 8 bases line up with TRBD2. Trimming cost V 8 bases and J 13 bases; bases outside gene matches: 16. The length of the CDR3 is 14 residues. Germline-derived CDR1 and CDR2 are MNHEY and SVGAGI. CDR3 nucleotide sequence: TGTGCCAGCTATCTAGTCGGGGGGGTGGTTGATCAGTTCTTC. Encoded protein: CASYLVGGVVDQFF.

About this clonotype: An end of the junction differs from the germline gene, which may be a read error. The CDR3 DNA is TGTGCCAGCAGCCGACCGGGCATCGGGGAAAAACTGCTTTTT. Translation: CASSRPGIGEKLLF. V and J are TRBV11-2 and TRBJ1-4; D is undetermined. The CDR3 runs 14 residues. Looked up from germline, CDR1 is SGHAT and CDR2 is FQNNGV.

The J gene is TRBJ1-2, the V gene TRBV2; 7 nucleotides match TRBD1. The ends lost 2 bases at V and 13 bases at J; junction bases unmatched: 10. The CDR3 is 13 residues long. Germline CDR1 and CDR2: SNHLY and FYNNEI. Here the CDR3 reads CASSEYGQASGTF. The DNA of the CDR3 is TGTGCCAGCAGTGAATATGGACAGGCTTCAGGCACCTTC.

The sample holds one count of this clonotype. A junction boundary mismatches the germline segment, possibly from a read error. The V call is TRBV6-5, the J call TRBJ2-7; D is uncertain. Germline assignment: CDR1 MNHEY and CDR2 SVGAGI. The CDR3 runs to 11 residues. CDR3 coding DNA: TGTGCCAGCATCTCGGGTCGCGAGCAATACTTC. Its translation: CASISGREQYF.

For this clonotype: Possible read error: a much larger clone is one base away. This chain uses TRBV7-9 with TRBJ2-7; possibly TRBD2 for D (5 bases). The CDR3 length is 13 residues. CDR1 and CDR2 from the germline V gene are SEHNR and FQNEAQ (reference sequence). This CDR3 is CASSQSAGGERYF. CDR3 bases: TGTGCCAGCAGCCAGAGCGCCGGAGGTGAGCGGTACTTC. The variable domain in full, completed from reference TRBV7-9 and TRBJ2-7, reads DTGVSQNPRHKITKRGQNVTFRCDPISEHNRLYWYRQTLGQGPEFLTYFQNEAQLEKSRLLSDRFSAERPKGSFSTLEIQRTEQGDSAMYLCASSQSAGGERYFGPGTRLTVT.

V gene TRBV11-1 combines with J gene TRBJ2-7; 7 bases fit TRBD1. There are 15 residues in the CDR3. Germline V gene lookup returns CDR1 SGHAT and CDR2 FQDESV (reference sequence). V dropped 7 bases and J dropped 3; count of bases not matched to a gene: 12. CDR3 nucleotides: TGTGCCAGCACCCCGGGTGGACAGGCGATCTACGAGCAGTACTTC. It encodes CASTPGGQAIYEQYF. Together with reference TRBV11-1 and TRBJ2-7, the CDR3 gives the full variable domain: EAEVAQSPRYKITEKSQAVAFWCDPISGHATLYWYRQILGQGPELLVQFQDESVVDDSQLPKDRFSAERLKGVDSTLKIQPAELGDSAMYLCASTPGGQAIYEQYFGPGTRLTVT.

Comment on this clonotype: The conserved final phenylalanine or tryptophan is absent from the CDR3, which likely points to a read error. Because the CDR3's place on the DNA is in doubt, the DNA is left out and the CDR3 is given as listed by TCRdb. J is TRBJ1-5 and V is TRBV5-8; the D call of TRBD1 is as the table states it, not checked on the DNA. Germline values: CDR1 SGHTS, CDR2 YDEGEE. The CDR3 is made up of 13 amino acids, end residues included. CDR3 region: CASSSAGYQPQHS.

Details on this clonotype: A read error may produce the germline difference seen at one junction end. The CDR3 loop reads CASSQDAALGQLQHF. The CDR3 bases are TGCGCCAGCAGCCAAGATGCGGCATTAGGGCAGCTCCAGCATTTT. The chain links TRBV4-1 to TRBJ1-5; D not certain. Germline assignment: CDR1 MGHRA and CDR2 YSYEKL. This CDR3 comprises 15 residues.

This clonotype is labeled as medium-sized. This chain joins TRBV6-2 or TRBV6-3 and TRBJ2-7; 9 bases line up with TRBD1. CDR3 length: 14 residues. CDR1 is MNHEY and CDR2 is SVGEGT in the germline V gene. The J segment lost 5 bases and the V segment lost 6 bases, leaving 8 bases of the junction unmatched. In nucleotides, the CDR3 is TGTGCCAGCAGCCTCCGGGACAGGGCCCACGAGCAGTACTTC. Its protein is CASSLRDRAHEQYF.

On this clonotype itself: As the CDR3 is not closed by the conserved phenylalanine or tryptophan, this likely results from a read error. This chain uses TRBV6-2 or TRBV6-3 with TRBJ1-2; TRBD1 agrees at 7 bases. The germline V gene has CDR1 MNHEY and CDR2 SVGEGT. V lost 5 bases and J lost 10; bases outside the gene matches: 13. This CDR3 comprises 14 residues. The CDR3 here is CASSRSDRRMDYTS. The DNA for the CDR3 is TGTGCCAGCAGTCGTTCGGACAGGAGAATGGACTACACCTCC.

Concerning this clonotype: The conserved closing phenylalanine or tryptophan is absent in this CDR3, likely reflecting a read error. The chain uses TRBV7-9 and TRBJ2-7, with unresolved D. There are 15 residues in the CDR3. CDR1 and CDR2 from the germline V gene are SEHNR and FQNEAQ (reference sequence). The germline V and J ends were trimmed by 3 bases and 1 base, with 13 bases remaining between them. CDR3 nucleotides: TGTGCCAGCAGCTTGGACCCTCAAACTTCCTACGAGCAGTACCTC. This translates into CASSLDPQTSYEQYL.

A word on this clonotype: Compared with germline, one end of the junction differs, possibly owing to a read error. The CDR3, as DNA: TGCAGTGCTCCCCGGACTAGCGGGAGTACGGGTGAGAGCCAGTACTTC. Protein sequence: CSAPRTSGSTGESQYF. This chain links TRBV20-1 with TRBJ2-5; 13 bases are shared with TRBD2. Germline values: CDR1 DFQATT, CDR2 SNEGSKA (reference sequence). The length of the CDR3 is 16 residues.

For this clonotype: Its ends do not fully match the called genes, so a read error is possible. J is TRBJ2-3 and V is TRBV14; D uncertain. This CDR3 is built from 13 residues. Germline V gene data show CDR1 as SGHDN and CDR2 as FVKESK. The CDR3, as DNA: TGTGCCGGCAGACAAGACGGCGAAGATACGCAGTATTTT. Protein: CAGRQDGEDTQYF.

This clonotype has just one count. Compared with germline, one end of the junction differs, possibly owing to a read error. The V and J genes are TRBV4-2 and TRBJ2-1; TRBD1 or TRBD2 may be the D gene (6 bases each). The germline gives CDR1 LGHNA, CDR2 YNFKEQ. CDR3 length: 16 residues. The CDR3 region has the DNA TGTGTCAGCAGCCACGCCGGGGGTCAGGGGAACAGTGAGCAGTTCTTC. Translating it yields CVSSHAGGQGNSEQFF.

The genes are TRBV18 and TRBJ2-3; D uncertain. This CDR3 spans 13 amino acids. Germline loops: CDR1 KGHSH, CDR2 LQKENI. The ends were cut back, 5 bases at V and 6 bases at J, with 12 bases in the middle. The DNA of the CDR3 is TGTGCCAGCTCATCCATAGCATTGGATACGCAGTATTTT. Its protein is CASSSIALDTQYF.

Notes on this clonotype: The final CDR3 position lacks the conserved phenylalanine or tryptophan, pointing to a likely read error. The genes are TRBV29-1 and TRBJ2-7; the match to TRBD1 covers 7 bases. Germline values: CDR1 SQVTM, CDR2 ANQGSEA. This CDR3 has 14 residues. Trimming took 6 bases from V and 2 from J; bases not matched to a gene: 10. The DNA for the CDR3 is TGCAGCGTGTCCGTGAGACAGGGAGCCTACGAGCAGTACTTA. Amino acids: CSVSVRQGAYEQYL.

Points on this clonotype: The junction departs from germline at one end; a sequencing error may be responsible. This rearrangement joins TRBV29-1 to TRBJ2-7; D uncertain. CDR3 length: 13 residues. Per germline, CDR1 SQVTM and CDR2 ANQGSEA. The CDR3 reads CSVEGHSSYEQYF. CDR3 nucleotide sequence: TGCAGCGTTGAAGGCCACAGCTCCTACGAACAGTACTTC.

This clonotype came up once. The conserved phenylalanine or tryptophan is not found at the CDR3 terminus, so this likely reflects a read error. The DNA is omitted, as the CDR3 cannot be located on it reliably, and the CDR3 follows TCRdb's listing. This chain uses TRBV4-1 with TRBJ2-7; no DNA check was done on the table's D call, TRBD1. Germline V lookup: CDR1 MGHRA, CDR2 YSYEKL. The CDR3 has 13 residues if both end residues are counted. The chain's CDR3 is CASSQSRDRAKYS.

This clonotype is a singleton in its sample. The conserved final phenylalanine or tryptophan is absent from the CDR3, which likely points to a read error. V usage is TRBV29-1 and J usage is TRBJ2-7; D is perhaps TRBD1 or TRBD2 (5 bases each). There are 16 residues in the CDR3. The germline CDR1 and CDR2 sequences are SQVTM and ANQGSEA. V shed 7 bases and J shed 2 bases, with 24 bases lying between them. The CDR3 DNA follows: TGCAGCGATATGACATCTGGGACCGGTACTCCCTACGAGCAGTACCTC. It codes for CSDMTSGTGTPYEQYL.

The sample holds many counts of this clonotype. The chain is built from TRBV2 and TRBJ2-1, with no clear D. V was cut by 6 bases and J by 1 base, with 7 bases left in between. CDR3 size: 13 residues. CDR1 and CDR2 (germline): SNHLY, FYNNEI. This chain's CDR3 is CASSGPSYNEQFF. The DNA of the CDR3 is TGTGCCAGCAGCGGTCCTTCCTACAATGAGCAGTTCTTC.

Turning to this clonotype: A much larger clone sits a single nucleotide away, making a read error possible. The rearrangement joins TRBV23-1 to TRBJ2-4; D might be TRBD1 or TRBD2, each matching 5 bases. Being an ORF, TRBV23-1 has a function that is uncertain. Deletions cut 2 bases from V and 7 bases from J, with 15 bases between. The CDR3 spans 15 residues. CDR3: CASSQGEGRRNIQYF. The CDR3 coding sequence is TGCGCCAGCAGTCAAGGTGAGGGGCGTAGGAACATTCAGTACTTC.

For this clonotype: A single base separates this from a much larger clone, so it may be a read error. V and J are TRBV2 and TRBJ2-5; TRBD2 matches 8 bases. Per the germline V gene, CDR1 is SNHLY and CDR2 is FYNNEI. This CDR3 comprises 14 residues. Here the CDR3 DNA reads TGTGCCGGCAGCGATACTAGCGGCCAAGAGACCCAGTACTTC. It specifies CAGSDTSGQETQYF.